One sample yielded the 30 T cell receptor beta chains listed below, sequenced in a study of shared clonotypes between healthy human individuals. Clones were sequenced by immunoSEQ multiplex PCR, and TCRdb holds only the in-frame ones, with some missing. The sample has some 2.3 million clones, 90% to 95% seen once. The sample comprised naive CD4+ T cells from PBMCs. Subset defined: CD45RA+ positively selected. All receptors come from a man aged 18-30 years in good health. Some clones in this sample may be carry-over from other donors' samples.

The chain combines TRBV29-1 with TRBJ2-7; weak D call: TRBD2 (6 bases). The germline V gene has CDR1 SQVTM and CDR2 ANQGSEA. The CDR3 has 17 residues. Between the trimmed V and J ends, which lost 3 bases and 5 bases, there was a span of 26 bases. CDR3 nucleotide sequence: TGCAGCGTTGAGCCCGACACCACCTCGGGGTCGGGAGACGAGCAGTACTTC. Its protein product is CSVEPDTTSGSGDEQYF.

The genes are TRBV6-6 and TRBJ1-2; maybe TRBD1 (5 bases). The germline V gene has CDR1 MNHNY and CDR2 SVGAGI (reference sequence). CDR3 size: 16 residues. Trimming took 5 bases from V and 6 from J, leaving 22 bases between them. The CDR3 DNA reads as TGTGCCAGCAGTCCAGGACGGCGCAGGGCGGGAGATGGCTACACCTTC. It codes for CASSPGRRRAGDGYTF.

This clone was detected once. The CDR3 DNA is TGTGCCAGCAGACCCTACTCGAACACCGGGGAGCTGTTTTTT. Translation: CASRPYSNTGELFF. The chain is built from TRBV28 and TRBJ2-2; D unresolved. The CDR3 extends over 14 amino acids. The V end was cut by 6 bases, the J end by 0 bases, with 8 bases between. CDR1 and CDR2 (germline): MDHEN, SYDVKM.

This rearrangement joins TRBV5-6 to TRBJ1-3, with D possibly matching TRBD1 (5 bases). The V and J ends lost 1 base and 4 bases respectively, with 12 bases between them. CDR1 SGHDT and CDR2 YYEEEE come from the germline V gene. The CDR3 loop spans 15 amino acids. CDR3 in amino acids: CASSLIRDGGNTIYF. For the CDR3, the DNA is TGTGCCAGCAGCTTGATAAGGGACGGAGGAAACACCATATATTTT.

This chain connects TRBV4-1 to TRBJ1-4, with D possibly matching TRBD1 (5 bases). The V end lost 3 bases, the J end lost 7 bases, and 27 bases lay between the germline ends. CDR3 length: 19 amino acids. Per the germline V gene, CDR1 is MGHRA and CDR2 is YSYEKL. The DNA of the CDR3 is TGCGCCAGCAGCCATCCTAGGACCGGCTTTTTGGGGGGGAGTGAAAAACTGTTTTTT. Its protein is CASSHPRTGFLGGSEKLFF.

The J gene is TRBJ2-3, the V gene TRBV2; D call uncertain. Trimming removed 6 bases from V and 4 bases from J, with 20 bases in between. The CDR3 length is 16 residues. Germline lookup yields CDR1 SNHLY and CDR2 FYNNEI. The CDR3: CASREISLGVPDTQYF. In DNA, the CDR3 is TGTGCCAGCAGGGAGATTTCGCTTGGGGTCCCAGATACGCAGTATTTT.

V usage is TRBV6-6 and J usage is TRBJ1-4; the D gene is possibly TRBD1 (5 bases). Trimming took off 2 bases at V and 0 bases at J, with 10 bases between the two ends. The CDR3 runs 16 residues. Germline V gene sequence: CDR1 MNHNY, CDR2 SVGAGI (reference sequence). The CDR3 DNA is TGTGCCAGCAGTTACGGGAGGGGCCCAACTAATGAAAAACTGTTTTTT. Protein: CASSYGRGPTNEKLFF.

This chain connects TRBV6-5 to TRBJ2-7; 7 bases line up with TRBD1. V lost 5 bases to trimming and J lost 3 bases; unmatched junction nucleotides: 7. CDR3 size: 14 residues. CDR1 MNHEY and CDR2 SVGAGI come from the germline V gene. The CDR3 sequence: CASSPGTELYEQYF. The CDR3 DNA reads as TGTGCCAGCAGTCCGGGGACAGAGCTCTACGAGCAGTACTTC.

This clone was seen just once. This CDR3 is also generated by other DNA sequences in the sample. V usage is TRBV18 and J usage is TRBJ1-5; perhaps TRBD1 as D (6 bases). CDR3 length: 15 residues. V was clipped by 3 bases and J by 1 base, with 10 bases between them. The germline gives CDR1 KGHSH, CDR2 LQKENI. CDR3 residues: CASSPGGGSNQPQHF. In DNA form, the CDR3 reads TGTGCCAGCTCACCCGGGGGCGGAAGCAATCAGCCCCAGCATTTT.

The chain uses TRBV7-2 and TRBJ1-3; D gene unclear. The germline CDR1 and CDR2 sequences are SGHTA and FQGNSA. This CDR3 spans 15 amino acids. The V gene lost 5 bases and the J gene lost 0 bases, with 11 bases spanning the gap. CDR3 loop: CASSTRRTSGNTIYF. In nucleotides, the CDR3 is TGTGCCAGCAGCACCCGACGGACCTCTGGAAACACCATATATTTT.

In its sample, this clone was seen once. The chain employs TRBV11-2 and TRBJ2-1; 10 nucleotides line up with TRBD2. V was clipped by 1 base and J by 10 bases; unmatched bases: 7. The CDR3 length is 15 residues. CDR1 is SGHAT, CDR2 FQNNGV, per germline. In DNA, the CDR3 is TGTGCCAGCAGCTTAGCCAGCGGGAGGGCCCTCGAGCAGTTCTTC. Translation gives CASSLASGRALEQFF.

The CDR3 nucleotides read TGTGCCAGCAGTTTGGGCAGGGGTAACACCGGGGAGCTGTTTTTT. Its protein is CASSLGRGNTGELFF. The gene calls are TRBV28 and TRBJ2-2; possibly TRBD1 for D (6 bases). Germline V gene data show CDR1 as MDHEN and CDR2 as SYDVKM. The CDR3 extends over 15 amino acids. Between the trimmed V and J ends, which lost 3 bases and 2 bases, there was a span of 10 bases.

A word on this clone: In the same sample, other DNA sequences code for this CDR3. The J gene is TRBJ2-3, the V gene TRBV5-4; D not certain. CDR3 length: 12 residues. The germline CDR1 and CDR2 sequences are SGHNT and YYREEE (reference sequence). V lost 0 bases, J lost 6 bases, and 5 bases lay in between. The CDR3 spells CASSLDPDTQYF. In nucleotides, the CDR3 is TGTGCCAGCAGCTTGGACCCCGATACGCAGTATTTT.

This chain connects TRBV11-1 to TRBJ1-2; D is unclear. V gave up 3 bases and J gave up 7 bases, with 12 bases separating them. The CDR3 is 13 residues long. Germline CDR1 reads SGHAT; CDR2 reads FQDESV (reference sequence). For the CDR3, the DNA is TGTGCCAGCAGCTTGGGCCGACTTACTGGCTACACCTTC. Its protein is CASSLGRLTGYTF.

The V call is TRBV7-2, the J call TRBJ1-2; unclear D gene. Trimming took off 0 bases at V and 7 bases at J, with 12 bases between the two ends. This CDR3 has 14 residues. Germline assignment: CDR1 SGHTA and CDR2 FQGNSA. The CDR3 DNA reads as TGTGCCAGCAGCTTAGCGCTCGCGACGGGTGGCTACACCTTC. Translation: CASSLALATGGYTF.

This clone was picked up one time. The rearrangement uses TRBV5-1 and TRBJ1-2; 8 nucleotides align to TRBD1. Germline loops: CDR1 SGHRS, CDR2 YFSETQ. This CDR3 spans 15 amino acids. The J segment lost 3 bases and the V segment lost 7 bases, leaving 11 bases of the junction unmatched. The chain's CDR3 is CASDCRTGKDYGYTF. The CDR3 region has the DNA TGCGCCAGCGATTGTCGGACAGGGAAGGACTATGGCTACACCTTC. Using reference TRBV5-1 and TRBJ1-2 for the parts outside the CDR3, the full variable domain is KAGVTQTPRYLIKTRGQQVTLSCSPISGHRSVSWYQQTPGQGLQFLFEYFSETQRNKGNFPGRFSGRQFSNSRSEMNVSTLELGDSALYLCASDCRTGKDYGYTFGSGTRLTVV.

The chain joins TRBV7-2 to TRBJ2-1; no clear D gene. V lost 4 bases to trimming and J lost 4 bases, with 14 bases between them. This CDR3 spans 15 amino acids. Germline V CDR1 and CDR2: SGHTA, FQGNSA. The CDR3 loop reads CASSSTQDGYNEQFF. CDR3 nucleotide sequence: TGTGCCAGCAGCTCTACGCAAGACGGATACAATGAGCAGTTCTTC.

This clone was picked up one time. The chain employs TRBV7-3 and TRBJ2-3, with 12 positions matching TRBD2. The germline CDR1 and CDR2 sequences are SGHTA and FQGTGA. The CDR3 consists of 18 residues. V shed 0 bases and J 4 bases; nucleotides not matched to a gene: 8. The CDR3 region is CASSLTPPTSGGPDTQYF. In nucleotides, the CDR3 is TGTGCCAGCAGCTTAACCCCGCCGACTAGCGGGGGCCCAGATACGCAGTATTTT.

This chain links TRBV11-2 with TRBJ2-7; no reliable D call. Trimming left V 5 bases short and J 2 bases short, with 7 bases between. Per the germline V gene, CDR1 is SGHAT and CDR2 is FQNNGV. The CDR3 contains 12 residues. As DNA, the CDR3 is TGTGCCAGCAGCCGCGCTACCTACGAGCAGTACTTC. Encoded protein: CASSRATYEQYF.

The rearrangement uses TRBV7-2 and TRBJ1-3; D perhaps matches TRBD1 (6 bases). The CDR3 is 16 amino acids. Germline V gene sequence: CDR1 SGHTA, CDR2 FQGNSA. With 5 bases removed from V and 4 bases from J, the gap between germline ends came to 18 bases. The CDR3 DNA reads TGTGCCAGCAGCAACCCGGGGGCGCGACCGGGAAACACCATATATTTT. Its protein is CASSNPGARPGNTIYF.

The rearrangement links TRBV6-5 to TRBJ2-7, with TRBD1 identical over 7 bases. Trimming at V came to 2 bases and at J to 2 bases, leaving 3 bases not matched to a gene. The CDR3 totals 14 residues. Germline lookup yields CDR1 MNHEY and CDR2 SVGAGI. In nucleotides, the CDR3 is TGTGCCAGCAGTTACAATACAGGGGCCTACGAGCAGTACTTC. Its protein product is CASSYNTGAYEQYF.

This clone appeared a single time. The V gene is TRBV10-1, the J gene TRBJ2-1, with 7 bases identical to TRBD2. From germline, CDR1 is WNHNN and CDR2 SYGVQD (reference sequence). The CDR3 length is 15 residues. The J segment lost 12 bases and the V segment lost 2 bases, leaving 13 bases of the junction unmatched. Written as DNA, the CDR3 is TGCGCCAGCAGTGAGAGTACGGGAGGTGAGGGGAGGCAGTTCTTC. Its protein product is CASSESTGGEGRQFF.

The J gene is TRBJ2-2, the V gene TRBV2; D perhaps matches TRBD1 (8 bases). The V end lost 6 bases, the J end lost 4 bases, and 18 bases lay between the germline ends. The CDR3 is 16 residues long. Germline V gene data show CDR1 as SNHLY and CDR2 as FYNNEI. The CDR3 region is CASSEGGTGLTGELFF. As DNA, the CDR3 is TGTGCCAGCAGCGAGGGGGGGACAGGCCTCACCGGGGAGCTGTTTTTT.

The chain recombines TRBV2 with TRBJ1-4; D is undetermined. The V and J ends lost 9 bases and 0 bases respectively, with 8 bases between them. Germline V lookup: CDR1 SNHLY, CDR2 FYNNEI. The CDR3 has 13 amino acids. The CDR3 loop is CARKSATNEKLFF. The CDR3 nucleotides read TGTGCCAGGAAGTCTGCAACTAATGAAAAACTGTTTTTT.

The chain combines TRBV5-1 with TRBJ2-2; 8 positions agree with TRBD1. Losses at the gene ends were 4 bases for V and 5 bases for J; bases not matched to a gene: 4. Germline loops: CDR1 SGHRS, CDR2 YFSETQ. The CDR3 covers 14 residues. This CDR3 reads CASSLDRVTGELFF. The DNA of the CDR3 is TGCGCCAGCAGCCTGGACAGGGTAACCGGGGAGCTGTTTTTT.

CDR3 sequence: CASSFPVLEKLFF. In DNA form, the CDR3 reads TGTGCCAGCAGTTTTCCTGTGTTGGAAAAACTGTTTTTT. The V call is TRBV28, the J call TRBJ1-4; D gene uncertain. Trimming took 3 bases from V and 8 from J, leaving 10 bases between them. The germline CDR1 and CDR2 sequences are MDHEN and SYDVKM. The CDR3 consists of 13 residues.

This chain links TRBV2 with TRBJ2-5; 7 bases are shared with TRBD1. CDR1 is SNHLY, CDR2 FYNNEI, per germline. The length of the CDR3 is 13 residues. Trimming took 8 bases from V and 1 from J; bases not matched to a gene: 4. The DNA for the CDR3 is TGTGCCAGCTTCCGGGACAGCCAAGAGACCCAGTACTTC. Translating it yields CASFRDSQETQYF.

The chain has TRBV29-1 and TRBJ2-3; 7 nucleotides agree with TRBD2. This CDR3 is built from 15 residues. The V gene's germline CDR1 is SQVTM and CDR2 ANQGSEA. V gave up 6 bases and J gave up 2 bases; unmatched junction bases: 11. CDR3 sequence reads: CSVDPSREITDTQYF. As DNA, the CDR3 is TGCAGCGTGGACCCCTCGCGGGAGATCACAGATACGCAGTATTTT.

The chain joins TRBV28 to TRBJ2-7; maybe TRBD2 (5 bases). V was pared by 2 bases and J by 0 bases, with 26 bases between. Germline loops: CDR1 MDHEN, CDR2 SYDVKM. The CDR3 is 20 residues long. The CDR3 sequence: CASSLEKLLQSGFVSYEQYF. The CDR3 nucleotides read TGTGCCAGCAGTTTAGAGAAGTTGTTACAGTCGGGGTTCGTCTCCTACGAGCAGTACTTC.

With respect to this clone: Within the sample, other DNA sequences also encode this same CDR3. The chain employs TRBV9 and TRBJ2-1; 10 bases match TRBD2. V lost 0 bases and J lost 4; bases outside the gene matches: 1. Germline CDR1 is SGDLS and CDR2 is YYNGEE. The CDR3 contains 15 residues. Written as DNA, the CDR3 is TGTGCCAGCAGCGTAGCACTAGCGGGATACAATGAGCAGTTCTTC. This sequence encodes CASSVALAGYNEQFF. The full variable domain, rest sourced from reference TRBV9 and TRBJ2-1, is DSGVTQTPKHLITATGQRVTLRCSPRSGDLSVYWYQQSLDQGLQFLIQYYNGEERAKGNILERFSAQQFPDLHSELNLSSLELGDSALYFCASSVALAGYNEQFFGPGTRLTVL.